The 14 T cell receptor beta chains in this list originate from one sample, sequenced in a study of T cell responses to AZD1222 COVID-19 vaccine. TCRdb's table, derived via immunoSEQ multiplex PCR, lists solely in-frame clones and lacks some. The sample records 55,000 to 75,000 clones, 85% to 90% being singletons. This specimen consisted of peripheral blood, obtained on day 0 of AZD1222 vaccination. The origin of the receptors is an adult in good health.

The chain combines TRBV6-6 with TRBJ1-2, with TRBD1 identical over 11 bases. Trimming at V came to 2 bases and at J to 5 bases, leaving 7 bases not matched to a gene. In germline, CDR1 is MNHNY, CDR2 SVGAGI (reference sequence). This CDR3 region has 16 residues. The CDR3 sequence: CASSYPDRGHDYGYTF. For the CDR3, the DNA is TGTGCCAGCAGTTACCCGGACAGGGGGCATGATTATGGCTACACCTTC.

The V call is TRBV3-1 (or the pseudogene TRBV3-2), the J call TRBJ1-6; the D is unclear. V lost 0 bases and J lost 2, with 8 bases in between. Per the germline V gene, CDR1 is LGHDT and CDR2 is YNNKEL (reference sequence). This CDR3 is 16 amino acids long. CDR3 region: CASSQDWGPYNSPLHF. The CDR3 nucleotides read TGTGCCAGCAGCCAAGATTGGGGTCCCTATAATTCACCCCTCCACTTT.

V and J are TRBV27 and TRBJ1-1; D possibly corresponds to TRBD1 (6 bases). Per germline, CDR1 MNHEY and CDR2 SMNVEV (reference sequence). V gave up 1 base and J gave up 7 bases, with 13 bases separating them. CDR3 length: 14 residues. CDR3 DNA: TGTGCCAGCAGTTTATATGAGGGCAGGGGTGAAGCTTTCTTT. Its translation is CASSLYEGRGEAFF.

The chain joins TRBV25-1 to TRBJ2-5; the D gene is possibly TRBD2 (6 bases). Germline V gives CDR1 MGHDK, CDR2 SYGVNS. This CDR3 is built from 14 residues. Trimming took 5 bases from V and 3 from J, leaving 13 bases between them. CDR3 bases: TGTGCCAGCAGTTTCGGGACTCCCGAAGAGACCCAGTACTTC. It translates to CASSFGTPEETQYF.

CDR3 DNA sequence: TGCGCCAGCAGCTTGGCCCAGCAAGAGACCCAGTACTTC. This codes for CASSLAQQETQYF. The V gene is TRBV5-1, the J gene TRBJ2-5; D is ambiguous. CDR1 is SGHRS and CDR2 is YFSETQ in the germline V gene. The V gene lost 0 bases and the J gene lost 2 bases, with 5 bases spanning the gap. The length of the CDR3 is 13 residues. The full variable domain, in which reference TRBV5-1 and TRBJ2-5 provide the parts outside the CDR3, is KAGVTQTPRYLIKTRGQQVTLSCSPISGHRSVSWYQQTPGQGLQFLFEYFSETQRNKGNFPGRFSGRQFSNSRSEMNVSTLELGDSALYLCASSLAQQETQYFGPGTRLLVL.

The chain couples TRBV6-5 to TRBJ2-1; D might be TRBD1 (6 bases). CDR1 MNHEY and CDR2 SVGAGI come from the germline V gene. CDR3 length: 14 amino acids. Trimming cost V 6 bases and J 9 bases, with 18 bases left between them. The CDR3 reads CASSLGGPQVEQFF. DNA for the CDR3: TGTGCCAGCAGCCTAGGGGGACCCCAGGTTGAGCAGTTCTTC.

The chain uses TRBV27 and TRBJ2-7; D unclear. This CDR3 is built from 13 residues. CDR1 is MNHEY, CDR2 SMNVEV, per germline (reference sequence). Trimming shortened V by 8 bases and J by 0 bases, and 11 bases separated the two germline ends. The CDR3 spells CASLGQNSYEQYF. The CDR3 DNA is TGTGCCAGCCTTGGTCAGAACTCCTACGAGCAGTACTTC.

This CDR3 reads CASNFDPTGQPQHF. The CDR3, as DNA: TGTGCCAGTAACTTCGACCCTACGGGGCAGCCCCAGCATTTT. V usage is TRBV19 and J usage is TRBJ1-5; no clear D. This CDR3 contains 14 residues. In germline, CDR1 is LNHDA, CDR2 SQIVND (reference sequence). V gave up 7 bases and J gave up 7 bases, with 17 bases separating them.

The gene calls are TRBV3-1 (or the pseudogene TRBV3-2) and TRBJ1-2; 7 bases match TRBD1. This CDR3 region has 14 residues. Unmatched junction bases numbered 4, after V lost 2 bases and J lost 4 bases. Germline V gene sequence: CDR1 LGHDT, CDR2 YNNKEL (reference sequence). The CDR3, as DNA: TGTGCCAGCAGCCAACAGGGGGTGGGCTATGGCTACACCTTC. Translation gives CASSQQGVGYGYTF.

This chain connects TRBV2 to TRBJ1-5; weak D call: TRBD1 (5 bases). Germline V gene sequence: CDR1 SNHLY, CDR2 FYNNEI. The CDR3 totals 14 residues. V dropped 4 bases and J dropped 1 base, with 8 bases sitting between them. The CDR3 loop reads CASSATGSNQPQHF. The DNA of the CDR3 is TGTGCCAGCAGTGCTACAGGCAGCAATCAGCCCCAGCATTTT.

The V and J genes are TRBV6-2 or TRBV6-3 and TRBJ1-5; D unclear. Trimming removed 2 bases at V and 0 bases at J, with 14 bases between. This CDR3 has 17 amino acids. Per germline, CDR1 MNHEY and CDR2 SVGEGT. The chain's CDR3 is CASSYHNRDYSNQPQHF. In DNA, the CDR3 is TGTGCCAGCAGTTACCATAACCGGGATTATAGCAATCAGCCCCAGCATTTT.

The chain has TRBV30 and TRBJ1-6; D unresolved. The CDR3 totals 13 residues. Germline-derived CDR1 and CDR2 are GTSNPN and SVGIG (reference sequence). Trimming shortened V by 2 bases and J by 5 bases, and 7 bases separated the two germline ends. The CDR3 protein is CAWSRANNSPLHF. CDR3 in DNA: TGTGCCTGGAGTAGGGCAAATAATTCACCCCTCCACTTT.

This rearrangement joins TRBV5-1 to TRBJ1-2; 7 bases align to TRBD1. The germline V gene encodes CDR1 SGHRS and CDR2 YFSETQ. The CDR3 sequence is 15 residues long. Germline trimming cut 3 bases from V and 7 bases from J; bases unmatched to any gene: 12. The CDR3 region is CASSSDQSGGSGYTF. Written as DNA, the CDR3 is TGCGCCAGCAGCTCCGATCAATCAGGGGGTTCTGGCTACACCTTC.

Here the CDR3 reads CSAREYNEQFF. In nucleotides, the CDR3 is TGCAGTGCTAGGGAGTACAATGAGCAGTTCTTC. V gene TRBV20-1 combines with J gene TRBJ2-1; D not resolved. The V end was cut by 3 bases, the J end by 4 bases, with 4 bases between. The CDR3 loop spans 11 amino acids. Germline V gene lookup returns CDR1 DFQATT and CDR2 SNEGSKA (reference sequence).